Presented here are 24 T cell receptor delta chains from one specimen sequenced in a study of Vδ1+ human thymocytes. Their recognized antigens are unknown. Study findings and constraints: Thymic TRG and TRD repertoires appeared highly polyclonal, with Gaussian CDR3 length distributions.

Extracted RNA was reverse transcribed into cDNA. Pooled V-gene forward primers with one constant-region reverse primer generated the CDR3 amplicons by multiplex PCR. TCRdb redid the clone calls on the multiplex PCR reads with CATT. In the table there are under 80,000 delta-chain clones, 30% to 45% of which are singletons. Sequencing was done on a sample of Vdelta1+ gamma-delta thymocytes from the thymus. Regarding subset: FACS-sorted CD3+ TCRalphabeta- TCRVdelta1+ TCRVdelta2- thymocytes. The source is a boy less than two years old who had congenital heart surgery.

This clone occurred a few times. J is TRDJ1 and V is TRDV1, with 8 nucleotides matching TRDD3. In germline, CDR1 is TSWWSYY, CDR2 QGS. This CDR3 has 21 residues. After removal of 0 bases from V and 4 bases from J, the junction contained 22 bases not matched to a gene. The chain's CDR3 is CALGELLGRTSWGIQYDKLIF. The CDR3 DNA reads TGTGCTCTTGGGGAACTACTCGGACGAACTTCTTGGGGGATCCAATACGATAAACTCATCTTT.

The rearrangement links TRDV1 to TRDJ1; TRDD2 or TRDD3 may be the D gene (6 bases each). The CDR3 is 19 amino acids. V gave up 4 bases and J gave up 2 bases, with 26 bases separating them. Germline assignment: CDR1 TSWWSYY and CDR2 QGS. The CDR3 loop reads CALGASSLLGDPGTDKLIF. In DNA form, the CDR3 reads TGTGCTCTTGGGGCTTCCTCGCTACTTGGGGATCCTGGGACCGATAAACTCATCTTT.

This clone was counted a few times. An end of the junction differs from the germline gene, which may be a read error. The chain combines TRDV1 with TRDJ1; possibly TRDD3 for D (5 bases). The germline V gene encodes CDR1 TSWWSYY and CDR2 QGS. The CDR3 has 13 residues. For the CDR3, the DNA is TGTGCTCTTGGGGTCGGGGACACCGATAAACCCATCTTT. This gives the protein CALGVGDTDKPIF.

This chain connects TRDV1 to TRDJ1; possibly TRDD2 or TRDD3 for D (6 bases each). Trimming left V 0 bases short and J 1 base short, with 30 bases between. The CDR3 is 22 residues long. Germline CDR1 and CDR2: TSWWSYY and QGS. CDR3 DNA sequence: TGTGCTCTTGGGGAACTCCCGTCCTACGGAGCTGGGGATCTTCTCCTCACCGATAAACTCATCTTT. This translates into CALGELPSYGAGDLLLTDKLIF.

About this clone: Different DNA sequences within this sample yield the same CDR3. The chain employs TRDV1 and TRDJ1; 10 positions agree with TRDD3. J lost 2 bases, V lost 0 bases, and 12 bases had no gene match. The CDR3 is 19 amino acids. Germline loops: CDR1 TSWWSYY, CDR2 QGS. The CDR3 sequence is CALGELVGRGIRLTDKLIF. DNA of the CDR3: TGTGCTCTTGGGGAACTAGTCGGAAGGGGGATACGGTTGACCGATAAACTCATCTTT.

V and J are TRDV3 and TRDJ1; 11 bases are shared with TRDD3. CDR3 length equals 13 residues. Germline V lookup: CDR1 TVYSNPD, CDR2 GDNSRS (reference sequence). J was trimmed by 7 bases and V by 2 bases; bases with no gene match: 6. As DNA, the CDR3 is TGTGCCTTTGTTCTGGGGGATACTCCTAAACTCATCTTT. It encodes CAFVLGDTPKLIF.

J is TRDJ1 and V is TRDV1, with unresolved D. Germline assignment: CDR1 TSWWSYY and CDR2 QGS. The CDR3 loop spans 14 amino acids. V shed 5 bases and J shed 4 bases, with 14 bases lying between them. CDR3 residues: CALGPPGPFDKLIF. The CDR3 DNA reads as TGTGCTCTTGGGCCCCCGGGGCCTTTCGATAAACTCATCTTT.

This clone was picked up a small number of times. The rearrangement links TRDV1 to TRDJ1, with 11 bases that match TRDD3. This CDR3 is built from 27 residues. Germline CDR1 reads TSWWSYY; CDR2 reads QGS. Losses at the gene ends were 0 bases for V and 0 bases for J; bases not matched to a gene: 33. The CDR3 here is CALGELLKGAYDSHSPILGDNTDKLIF. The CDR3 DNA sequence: TGTGCTCTTGGGGAACTACTCAAGGGCGCGTATGACTCCCACTCCCCAATACTGGGGGATAACACCGATAAACTCATCTTT.

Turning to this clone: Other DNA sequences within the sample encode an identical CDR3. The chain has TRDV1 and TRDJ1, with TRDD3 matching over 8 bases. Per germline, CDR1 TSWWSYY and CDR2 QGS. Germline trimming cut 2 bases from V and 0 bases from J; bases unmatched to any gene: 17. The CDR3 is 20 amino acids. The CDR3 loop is CALGEIRRSRLLGDTDKLIF. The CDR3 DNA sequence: TGTGCTCTTGGGGAAATTCGAAGGTCACGTCTACTGGGGGACACCGATAAACTCATCTTT.

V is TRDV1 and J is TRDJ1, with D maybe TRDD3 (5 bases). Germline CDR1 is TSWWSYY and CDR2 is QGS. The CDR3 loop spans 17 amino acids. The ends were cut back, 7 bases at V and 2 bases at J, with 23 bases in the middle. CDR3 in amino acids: CALVAWVREVSTDKLIF. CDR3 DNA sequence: TGTGCTCTTGTTGCCTGGGTGAGAGAGGTGTCTACCGATAAACTCATCTTT.

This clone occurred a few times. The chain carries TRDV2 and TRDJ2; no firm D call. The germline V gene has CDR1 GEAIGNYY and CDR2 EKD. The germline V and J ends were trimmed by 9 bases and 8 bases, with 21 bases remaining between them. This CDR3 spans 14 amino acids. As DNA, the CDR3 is TGTGCCCGTGTCCCACGTTTTCACACGGCACAACTCTTCTTT. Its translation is CARVPRFHTAQLFF.

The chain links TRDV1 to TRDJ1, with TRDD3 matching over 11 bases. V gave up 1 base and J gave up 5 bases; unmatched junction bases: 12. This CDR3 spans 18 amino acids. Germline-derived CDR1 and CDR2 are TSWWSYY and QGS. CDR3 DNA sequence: TGTGCTCTTGGGGAACAACCTCCTCCGTACTGGGGGATAGATAAACTCATCTTT. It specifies CALGEQPPPYWGIDKLIF.

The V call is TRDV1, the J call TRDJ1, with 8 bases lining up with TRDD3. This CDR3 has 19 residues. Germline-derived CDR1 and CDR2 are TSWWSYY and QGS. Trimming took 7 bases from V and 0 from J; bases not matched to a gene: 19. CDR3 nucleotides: TGTGCTCTTGTGGTTCTAAGGGGGTACTGGGGGTTGTACACCGATAAACTCATCTTT. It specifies CALVVLRGYWGLYTDKLIF.

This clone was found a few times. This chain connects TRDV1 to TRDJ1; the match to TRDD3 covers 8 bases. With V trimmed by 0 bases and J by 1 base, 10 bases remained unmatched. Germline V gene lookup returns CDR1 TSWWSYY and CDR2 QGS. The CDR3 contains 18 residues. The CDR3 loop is CALGELSTRLGVTDKLIF. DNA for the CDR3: TGTGCTCTTGGGGAACTTTCCACTCGACTGGGGGTCACCGATAAACTCATCTTT.

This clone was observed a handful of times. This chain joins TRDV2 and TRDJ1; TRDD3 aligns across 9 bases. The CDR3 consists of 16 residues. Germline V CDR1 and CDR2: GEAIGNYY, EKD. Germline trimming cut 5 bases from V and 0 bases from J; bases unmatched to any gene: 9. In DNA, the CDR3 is TGTGCCTGTGTGTCAGGGGGATACATATACACCGATAAACTCATCTTT. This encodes CACVSGGYIYTDKLIF.

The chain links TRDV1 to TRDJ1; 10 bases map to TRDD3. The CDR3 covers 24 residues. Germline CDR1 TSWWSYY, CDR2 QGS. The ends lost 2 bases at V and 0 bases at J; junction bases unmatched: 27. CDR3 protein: CALGEVPQRLGDTICPTYTDKLIF. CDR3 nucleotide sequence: TGTGCTCTTGGGGAAGTGCCCCAACGATTGGGGGATACTATTTGCCCAACTTACACCGATAAACTCATCTTT.

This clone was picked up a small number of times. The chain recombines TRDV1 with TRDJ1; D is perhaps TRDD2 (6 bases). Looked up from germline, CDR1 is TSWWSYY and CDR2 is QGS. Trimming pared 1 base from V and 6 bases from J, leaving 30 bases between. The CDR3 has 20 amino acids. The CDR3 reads CALGEPPTGDIPPLRYKLIF. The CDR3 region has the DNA TGTGCTCTTGGGGAACCTCCTACCGGGGACATACCCCCACTCCGATATAAACTCATCTTT.

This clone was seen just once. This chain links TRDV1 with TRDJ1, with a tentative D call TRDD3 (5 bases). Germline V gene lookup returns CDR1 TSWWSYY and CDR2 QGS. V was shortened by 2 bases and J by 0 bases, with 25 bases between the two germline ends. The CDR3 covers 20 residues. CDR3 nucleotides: TGTGCTCTTGGGGAATACGGATGTGAGGATGGGGAAGTGGACACCGATAAACTCATCTTT. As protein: CALGEYGCEDGEVDTDKLIF.

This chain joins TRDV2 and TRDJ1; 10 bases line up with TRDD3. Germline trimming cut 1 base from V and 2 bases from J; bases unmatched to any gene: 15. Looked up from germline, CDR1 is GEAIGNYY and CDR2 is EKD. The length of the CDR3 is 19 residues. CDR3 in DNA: TGTGCCTGTGACACGACCTGGGGGATAAGATCTGTGAGAACCGATAAACTCATCTTT. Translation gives CACDTTWGIRSVRTDKLIF.

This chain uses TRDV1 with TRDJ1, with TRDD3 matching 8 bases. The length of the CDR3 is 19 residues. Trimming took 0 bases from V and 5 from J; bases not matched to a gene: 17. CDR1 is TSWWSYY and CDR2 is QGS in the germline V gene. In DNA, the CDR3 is TGTGCTCTTGGGGAACTCCCCTACGTCGCTGGGGGAGAAATAGATAAACTCATCTTT. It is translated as CALGELPYVAGGEIDKLIF.

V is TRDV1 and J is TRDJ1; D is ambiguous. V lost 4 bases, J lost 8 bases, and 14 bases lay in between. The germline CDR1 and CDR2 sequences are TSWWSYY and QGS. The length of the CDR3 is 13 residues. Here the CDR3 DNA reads TGTGCTCTTGGGGTCCGCCCGATTTTAAAACTCATCTTT. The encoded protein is CALGVRPILKLIF.

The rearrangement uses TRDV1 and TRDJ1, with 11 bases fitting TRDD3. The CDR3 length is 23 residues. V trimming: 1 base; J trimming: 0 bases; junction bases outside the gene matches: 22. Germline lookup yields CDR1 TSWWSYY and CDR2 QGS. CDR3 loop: CALGEPLSKGPIGGYADTDKLIF. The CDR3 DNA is TGTGCTCTTGGGGAACCCCTCAGTAAAGGGCCCATTGGGGGATACGCCGACACCGATAAACTCATCTTT.

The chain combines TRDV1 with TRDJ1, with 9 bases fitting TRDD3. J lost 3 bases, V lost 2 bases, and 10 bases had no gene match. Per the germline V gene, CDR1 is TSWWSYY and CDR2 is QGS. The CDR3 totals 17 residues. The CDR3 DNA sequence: TGTGCTCTTGGGGAAGCGGGGGGACTGGGGGAGCCCGATAAACTCATCTTT. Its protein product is CALGEAGGLGEPDKLIF.

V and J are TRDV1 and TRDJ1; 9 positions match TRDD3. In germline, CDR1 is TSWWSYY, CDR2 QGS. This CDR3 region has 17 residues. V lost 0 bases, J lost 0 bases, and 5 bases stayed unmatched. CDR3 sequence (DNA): TGTGCTCTTGGGGAACTACTGGGGGACTGGTACACCGATAAACTCATCTTT. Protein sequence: CALGELLGDWYTDKLIF.